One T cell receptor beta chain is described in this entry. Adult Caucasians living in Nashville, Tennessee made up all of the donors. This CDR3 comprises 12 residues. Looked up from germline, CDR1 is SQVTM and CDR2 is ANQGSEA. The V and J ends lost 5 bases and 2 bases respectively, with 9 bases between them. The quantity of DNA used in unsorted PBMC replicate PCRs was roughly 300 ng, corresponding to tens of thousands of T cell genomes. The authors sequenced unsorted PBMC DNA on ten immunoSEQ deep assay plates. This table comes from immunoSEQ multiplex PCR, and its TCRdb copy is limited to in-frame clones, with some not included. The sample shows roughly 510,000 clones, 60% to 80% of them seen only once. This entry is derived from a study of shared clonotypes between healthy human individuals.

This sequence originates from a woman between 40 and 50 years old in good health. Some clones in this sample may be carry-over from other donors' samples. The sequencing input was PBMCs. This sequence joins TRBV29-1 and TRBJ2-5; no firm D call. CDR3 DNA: TGCAGCGTTCGCAGTCAGCAAGAGACCCAGTACTTC. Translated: CSVRSQQETQYF. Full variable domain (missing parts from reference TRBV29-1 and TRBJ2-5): SAVISQKPSRDICQRGTSLTIQCQVDSQVTMMFWYRQQPGQSLTLIATANQGSEATYESGFVIDKFPISRPNLTFSTLTVSNMSPEDSSIYLCSVRSQQETQYFGPGTRLLVL.